This TCR beta chain was captured in a study of T cells after posttransplantation cyclophosphamide. Method: immunoSEQ multiplex PCR; TCRdb's copy keeps in-frame clones and lacks some. Of around 16,000 clones listed, approximately 88% were seen once; the top ten hold about 4.7%. For this clone: Its target is unknown.

Control samples came 1 year after myeloablative marrow transplants with methotrexate plus calcineurin inhibitor. Study-wide points: Skin or GI-infiltrating T cells shared few TRB sequences with blood. Later post-transplant blood repertoires were often dominated by donor CD8+ memory clones. After PTCy, TRB diversity resembled that of CNI/methotrexate controls.

The TCR comes from a male patient in his late teens or twenties who received an allogeneic stem cell transplant from a related donor, was CMV-positive, and had no GVHD. Some T cells may have originated in the graft donor. This specimen was PBMCs, taken roughly 57 weeks after allogeneic stem cell transplant with calcineurin inhibitor and methotrexate.

This chain's CDR3 is CASSLVDTTYNEKLFF. The CDR3 DNA follows: TGTGCCAGCAGCTTAGTCGACACCACTTATAATGAAAAACTGTTTTTT. The chain joins TRBV7-9 to TRBJ1-4; D unclear. The V and J ends lost 1 base and 4 bases respectively, with 13 bases between them. The CDR3 runs to 16 residues. The germline V gene has CDR1 SEHNR and CDR2 FQNEAQ (reference sequence).